Below are 6 T cell receptor beta chains sequenced from a single sample in a study of OX40 agonist ivuxolimab in advanced cancers. Receptors were amplified or captured by the immunoSEQ multiplex PCR assay. TCRdb re-hosts the immuneACCESS table, in-frame sequences only. Its copies lack some clones; in the studies checked, an unresolved V gene accounts for under half of them, and the cause for the rest is not known. The sample profile shows around 77,000 clones; approximately 89% of them were found once. The ten most abundant clones make up around 2.4% of the sample. The source was CD4+ or CD8+ T cells sorted from blood, collected in a trial of the OX40 agonist ivuxolimab. The receptors were gathered from an adult with an advanced solid tumor such as melanoma, head and neck, liver or kidney cancer.

The chain recombines TRBV25-1 with TRBJ2-6; D is unresolved. V was shortened by 4 bases and J by 0 bases, with 4 bases between the two germline ends. The CDR3 sequence is 14 residues long. The V gene's germline CDR1 is MGHDK and CDR2 SYGVNS. CDR3 in DNA: TGTGCCAGCAGTGCCCCCTCTGGGGCCAACGTCCTGACTTTC. It yields the protein CASSAPSGANVLTF.

This chain links TRBV19 with TRBJ2-5; 14 bases align to TRBD2. Germline V gene data show CDR1 as LNHDA and CDR2 as SQIVND (reference sequence). The V segment lost 1 base and the J segment 5 bases; nucleotides outside the gene matches: 3. The length of the CDR3 is 16 residues. The CDR3 region is CASSIGLAGGRETQYF. In nucleotides, the CDR3 is TGTGCCAGTAGTATAGGACTAGCGGGAGGGAGGGAGACCCAGTACTTC.

The chain links TRBV12-5 to TRBJ2-5; D perhaps matches TRBD1 (7 bases). Germline-derived CDR1 and CDR2 are LGHNT and FRNRAP. The CDR3 is 16 amino acids. Trimming shortened V by 0 bases and J by 5 bases, and 16 bases separated the two germline ends. The CDR3 spells CASGLVREGAGETQYF. CDR3 in DNA: TGTGCTAGTGGTTTGGTACGAGAGGGGGCGGGGGAGACCCAGTACTTC. The variable domain in full, completed from reference TRBV12-5 and TRBJ2-5, reads DARVTQTPRHKVTEMGQEVTMRCQPILGHNTVFWYRQTMMQGLELLAYFRNRAPLDDSGMPKDRFSAEMPDATLATLKIQPSEPRDSAVYFCASGLVREGAGETQYFGPGTRLLVL.

The chain uses TRBV5-6 and TRBJ2-7, with D unresolved. The ends were cut back, 4 bases at V and 3 bases at J, with 8 bases in the middle. This CDR3 spans 12 amino acids. Germline CDR1 is SGHDT and CDR2 is YYEEEE. This CDR3 reads CASSLSYYEQYF. In DNA, the CDR3 is TGTGCCAGCAGCCTCTCCTACTACGAGCAGTACTTC.

CDR3 nucleotide sequence: TGCAGCGTTGTCATCGGCACAGTGAACACTGAAGCTTTCTTT. As protein: CSVVIGTVNTEAFF. V gene TRBV29-1 combines with J gene TRBJ1-1; D remains ambiguous. Trimming removed 4 bases at V and 0 bases at J, with 12 bases between. There are 14 residues in the CDR3. From germline, CDR1 is SQVTM and CDR2 ANQGSEA. The full variable domain, with the rest looked up from reference TRBV29-1 and TRBJ1-1, is SAVISQKPSRDICQRGTSLTIQCQVDSQVTMMFWYRQQPGQSLTLIATANQGSEATYESGFVIDKFPISRPNLTFSTLTVSNMSPEDSSIYLCSVVIGTVNTEAFFGQGTRLTVV.

This rearrangement joins TRBV7-2 to TRBJ1-4; D might be TRBD1 (5 bases). Trimming took 5 bases from V and 0 from J, leaving 13 bases between them. CDR3 length: 16 amino acids. Germline CDR1 SGHTA, CDR2 FQGNSA. The DNA for the CDR3 is TGTGCCAGCAGCCATATACAGGCTCCAACTAATGAAAAACTGTTTTTT. Translating it yields CASSHIQAPTNEKLFF. Filled out from reference TRBV7-2 and TRBJ1-4, the complete variable domain reads GAGVSQSPSNKVTEKGKDVELRCDPISGHTALYWYRQSLGQGLEFLIYFQGNSAPDKSGLPSDRFSAERTGGSVSTLTIQRTQQEDSAVYLCASSHIQAPTNEKLFFGSGTQLSVL.